These T cell receptor beta chains were read from a single sample in a study of technical replicates of blood from a handful of donors. Sequencing was performed with immunoSEQ multiplex PCR; in TCRdb, only in-frame clones are kept and a portion is missing. The sample includes thousands of clones, 91% of them seen just once. The sample was PBMCs. The receptors derive from a human donor in good health. Each CDR3 is given with its conserved first and last residue. D genes are given only for firm matches. Only part of the rows carry a size: once, few, many, or a class if the clone is expanded.

V gene: TRBV27; D gene: TRBD2; clone size: .; J gene: TRBJ2-2; CDR3 DNA: TGTGCCAGCACCCCTGACGGGAGGTGGAACACCGGGGAGCTGTTTTTT; CDR3 protein: CASTPDGRWNTGELFF
V gene: TRBV30; D gene: .; clone size: .; J gene: TRBJ2-7; CDR3 DNA: TGTGCCTGGACGCTAGCTGGCTCCTACGAGCAGTACTTC; CDR3 protein: CAWTLAGSYEQYF
V gene: TRBV2; D gene: TRBD1; clone size: few; J gene: TRBJ1-5; CDR3 DNA: TGTGCCAGCAGTGGAGGGACAGTTAATCAGCCCCAGCATTTT; CDR3 protein: CASSGGTVNQPQHF
V gene: TRBV10-1; D gene: .; clone size: .; J gene: TRBJ1-5; CDR3 DNA: TGCGCCAGCAGTGGTGGACAGCCAGATCAGCCCCAGCATTTT; CDR3 protein: CASSGGQPDQPQHF
V gene: TRBV11-3; D gene: .; clone size: once; J gene: TRBJ1-1; CDR3 DNA: TGTGCCAGCAGCTCTAACCGGAACACTGAAGCTTTCTTT; CDR3 protein: CASSSNRNTEAFF
V gene: TRBV29-1; D gene: TRBD1; clone size: .; J gene: TRBJ1-1; CDR3 DNA: TGCAGCGTAAAGGGACAGGGGGAGAGCACTGAAGCTTTCTTT; CDR3 protein: CSVKGQGESTEAFF
V gene: TRBV2; D gene: TRBD1; clone size: .; J gene: TRBJ2-5; CDR3 DNA: TGTGCCAGCACCAGGGACAGGGGGCGCGTTGAGACCCAGTACTTC; CDR3 protein: CASTRDRGRVETQYF
V gene: TRBV7-8; D gene: .; clone size: .; J gene: TRBJ2-1; CDR3 DNA: TGTGCCAGCAGCTTTTCGGAGAATTCTGAGCAGTTCTTC; CDR3 protein: CASSFSENSEQFF
V gene: TRBV30; D gene: TRBD2; clone size: .; J gene: TRBJ2-7; CDR3 DNA: TGTGCCTGGAGTGTACTGGCTAGCGGGAGGGTCGAGCAGTACTTC; CDR3 protein: CAWSVLASGRVEQYF
V gene: TRBV7-2; D gene: .; clone size: few; J gene: TRBJ1-3; CDR3 DNA: TGTGCCAGCAGCTTAATGCCGGCTGGAAACACCATATATTTT; CDR3 protein: CASSLMPAGNTIYF
V gene: TRBV25-1; D gene: TRBD1; clone size: once; J gene: TRBJ2-5; CDR3 DNA: TGTGCCAGCAGTTCTAACAGGGGGACACAAGAGACCCAGTACTTC; CDR3 protein: CASSSNRGTQETQYF
V gene: TRBV7-9; D gene: TRBD2; clone size: .; J gene: TRBJ2-3; CDR3 DNA: TGTGCCAGCAGCTTAGCCGTGTACGAGGAGACTAGCTGGGTAGATACGCAGTATTTT; CDR3 protein: CASSLAVYEETSWVDTQYF
V gene: TRBV27; D gene: .; clone size: .; J gene: TRBJ2-7; CDR3 DNA: TGTGCCAGCAGTTGGCAAAGTCCCTACGAGCAGTACTTC; CDR3 protein: CASSWQSPYEQYF